These 13 T cell receptor beta chains share one sample of origin, sequenced in a study of cytomegalovirus exposure and HLA in healthy donors. The PCR used 60 Vbeta and 13 Jbeta primers. The data were produced by immunoSEQ multiplex PCR, yet TCRdb's version contains in-frame clones alone and is incomplete. The data hold some 200,000 clones, with roughly 80% observed a single time. The sample was PBMCs. These receptors all come from a woman in her 30s in good health and CMV-seronegative.

The gene calls are TRBV7-9 and TRBJ1-2; 9 nucleotides match TRBD1. Germline V gene data show CDR1 as SEHNR and CDR2 as FQNEAQ (reference sequence). The CDR3 loop spans 14 amino acids. V was clipped by 2 bases and J by 8 bases; unmatched bases: 6. This CDR3 is CASSLFKTGGGYTF. The CDR3 nucleotides are TGTGCCAGCAGCTTATTTAAAACAGGGGGCGGCTACACCTTC.

This clone came up a few times. The chain combines TRBV5-4 with TRBJ2-2; perhaps TRBD2 as D (7 bases). Germline V gene data show CDR1 as SGHNT and CDR2 as YYREEE (reference sequence). There are 16 residues in the CDR3. V dropped 4 bases and J dropped 7 bases, with 20 bases sitting between them. CDR3 amino acids: CASSLRVGGLNGELFF. The DNA of the CDR3 is TGTGCCAGCAGCCTCCGTGTGGGGGGGCTTAACGGGGAGCTGTTTTTT.

The chain links TRBV2 to TRBJ1-5, with D perhaps matching TRBD1 (5 bases). CDR1 and CDR2 from the germline V gene are SNHLY and FYNNEI. The CDR3 runs to 14 residues. V lost 6 bases and J lost 6, with 15 bases in between. CDR3: CASRTAGFGQPQHF. In DNA form, the CDR3 reads TGTGCCAGCAGAACGGCAGGGTTCGGTCAGCCCCAGCATTTT. Full variable domain (remainder filled in from reference TRBV2 and TRBJ1-5): EPEVTQTPSHQVTQMGQEVILRCVPISNHLYFYWYRQILGQKVEFLVSFYNNEISEKSEIFDDQFSVERPDGSNFTLKIRSTKLEDSAMYFCASRTAGFGQPQHFGDGTRLSIL.

The chain carries TRBV13 and TRBJ2-7; D unresolved. From germline, CDR1 is PRHDT and CDR2 FYEKMQ (reference sequence). V shed 0 bases and J shed 3 bases, with 6 bases lying between them. The CDR3 length is 13 residues. CDR3 in amino acids: CASSLGQNYEQYF. CDR3 DNA sequence: TGTGCCAGCAGCTTAGGACAGAACTACGAGCAGTACTTC.

This clone was seen only a few times. V usage is TRBV20-1 and J usage is TRBJ1-2; no firm D call. The germline gives CDR1 DFQATT, CDR2 SNEGSKA (reference sequence). The CDR3 covers 11 residues. Trimming took off 4 bases at V and 5 bases at J, with 8 bases between the two ends. The CDR3 loop is CSAKPGYGYTF. Written as DNA, the CDR3 is TGCAGTGCTAAACCGGGATATGGCTACACCTTC.

This clone was found a few times. The rearrangement links TRBV7-2 to TRBJ2-5; a possible D gene is TRBD2 (6 bases). With 6 bases removed from V and 7 bases from J, the gap between germline ends came to 9 bases. Germline V CDR1 and CDR2: SGHTA, FQGNSA. CDR3 length: 11 residues. The CDR3 reads CASRGGSTQYF. For the CDR3, the DNA is TGTGCCAGCAGGGGGGGATCGACCCAGTACTTC.

CDR3 loop: CASSPGVLQGTYEQYF. The CDR3 DNA reads TGTGCCAGCAGCCCGGGGGTTCTCCAAGGGACCTACGAGCAGTACTTC. The chain is built from TRBV11-2 and TRBJ2-7; maybe TRBD2 (6 bases). CDR3 size: 16 residues. With 5 bases removed from V and 2 bases from J, the gap between germline ends came to 19 bases. Germline-derived CDR1 and CDR2 are SGHAT and FQNNGV.

The rearrangement uses TRBV10-3 and TRBJ1-1, with a tentative D call TRBD1 (6 bases). The CDR3 has 11 residues. The V gene lost 10 bases and the J gene lost 11 bases, with 17 bases spanning the gap. Germline V gene data show CDR1 as ENHRY and CDR2 as SYGVKD. The CDR3 protein is CATQEGVSAFF. In DNA form, the CDR3 reads TGTGCCACCCAAGAGGGGGTTAGCGCTTTCTTT.

The chain links TRBV11-2 to TRBJ2-2; a possible D gene is TRBD2 (5 bases). CDR1 and CDR2 from the germline V gene are SGHAT and FQNNGV. This CDR3 is built from 16 residues. V was clipped by 5 bases and J by 1 base, with 14 bases between them. Here the CDR3 reads CASSRQMGVNTGELFF. Here the CDR3 DNA reads TGTGCCAGCAGCCGGCAGATGGGAGTGAACACCGGGGAGCTGTTTTTT.

This clone was detected only once. CDR3 coding DNA: TGTGCCAGCAGTGAAGGTAGCGGAGTGCCCCAGCATTTT. Translating gives CASSEGSGVPQHF. This sequence joins TRBV25-1 and TRBJ1-5; D call uncertain. V shed 2 bases and J shed 9 bases, with 11 bases lying between them. Germline loops: CDR1 MGHDK, CDR2 SYGVNS. The CDR3 has 13 residues.

V is TRBV19 and J is TRBJ1-2; tentative D call: TRBD1 (5 bases). There are 15 residues in the CDR3. V lost 8 bases, J lost 8 bases, and 24 bases lay in between. CDR1 is LNHDA, CDR2 SQIVND, per germline (reference sequence). CDR3 coding DNA: TGTGCCAGTTATAAAGATTACAGGCGGAGAGAGGGCTACACCTTC. This codes for CASYKDYRRREGYTF.

This clone came up a few times. This chain links TRBV4-1 with TRBJ1-4; D uncertain. The CDR3 is 12 residues long. Germline loops: CDR1 MGHRA, CDR2 YSYEKL. V was pared by 5 bases and J by 14 bases, with 15 bases between. The CDR3 DNA follows: TGCGCCAGCAGCTTTGAGGAAAGCTTGCTGTTTTTT. It translates to CASSFEESLLFF.

V and J are TRBV11-2 and TRBJ1-6; D unresolved. The CDR3 loop spans 17 amino acids. The V and J ends lost 2 bases and 8 bases respectively, with 19 bases between them. From germline, CDR1 is SGHAT and CDR2 FQNNGV. The CDR3 here is CASSLIVLSAGDSPLHF. CDR3 in DNA: TGTGCCAGCAGCTTAATCGTCCTCTCCGCCGGGGATTCACCCCTCCACTTT.